The 5 T cell receptor beta chains presented below share a single source sample, sequenced in a study of cytomegalovirus exposure and HLA in healthy donors. Primers: 60 Vbeta forward and 13 Jbeta reverse. Using immunoSEQ multiplex PCR, the repertoire was profiled, and TCRdb retains in-frame clones only, with some absent. This sample has 140,000 to 150,000 clones, with roughly three quarters found just once. Specimen: PBMCs. The receptor set was obtained from a woman aged 40-49 years in good health and CMV-seropositive.

This chain uses TRBV28 with TRBJ2-3; 8 nucleotides match TRBD1. Looked up from germline, CDR1 is MDHEN and CDR2 is SYDVKM. This CDR3 contains 15 residues. The junction had 9 bases not matched to a gene; V was cut back by 6 bases and J by 4 bases. CDR3: CASREGQGFADTQYF. For the CDR3, the DNA is TGTGCCAGCAGAGAAGGACAGGGTTTTGCAGATACGCAGTATTTT. Complete variable domain (other parts from reference TRBV28 and TRBJ2-3): DVKVTQSSRYLVKRTGEKVFLECVQDMDHENMFWYRQDPGLGLRLIYFSYDVKMKEKGDIPEGYSVSREKKERFSLILESASTNQTSMYLCASREGQGFADTQYFGPGTRLTVL.

This clone was seen a single time. The rearrangement links TRBV27 to TRBJ2-2, with D tentatively TRBD1 (6 bases). With 10 bases removed from V and 3 bases from J, the gap between germline ends came to 15 bases. The CDR3 is made up of 14 amino acids. Germline V CDR1 and CDR2: MNHEY, SMNVEV (reference sequence). The DNA for the CDR3 is TGTGCCACCACAATAGGGGGTCACACCGGGGAGCTGTTTTTT. Translated: CATTIGGHTGELFF.

The chain is built from TRBV29-1 and TRBJ1-1; the match to TRBD1 covers 12 bases. Germline V lookup: CDR1 SQVTM, CDR2 ANQGSEA. The CDR3 sequence is 16 residues long. The V gene end was trimmed by 6 bases and the J gene end by 0 bases; junction bases not matched to a gene: 8. This CDR3 is CSVAGGTGGLNTEAFF. Here the CDR3 DNA reads TGCAGCGTGGCAGGAGGGACAGGGGGCCTGAACACTGAAGCTTTCTTT.

The chain employs TRBV14 and TRBJ1-1; a possible D gene is TRBD1 (5 bases). The CDR3 has 18 amino acids. Germline CDR1 and CDR2: SGHDN and FVKESK. Trimming removed 1 base from V and 0 bases from J, with 18 bases in between. The CDR3 region is CASSQVAIGAVMNTEAFF. CDR3 nucleotides: TGTGCCAGCAGCCAAGTCGCGATAGGGGCGGTCATGAACACTGAAGCTTTCTTT.

This clone was counted a few times. The chain carries TRBV6-6 and TRBJ1-6; 8 nucleotides align to TRBD1. The CDR3 consists of 15 residues. The J segment lost 8 bases and the V segment lost 6 bases, leaving 9 bases of the junction unmatched. The germline gives CDR1 MNHNY, CDR2 SVGAGI (reference sequence). The CDR3 spells CASRKQGEMYSPLHF. DNA for the CDR3: TGTGCCAGCAGGAAACAGGGGGAAATGTATTCACCCCTCCACTTT.